What follows are 8 T cell receptor beta chains derived from one specimen sequenced in a study of human T cells and chemical hapten exposure. One entry per CDR3 protein results from TCRdb running MiXCR on the RACE reads. This table holds more than 300,000 distinct CDR3 sequences, about 5.1% found once. Time point described: pre-sensitization, week 0. Treatment: therapeutic diphenylcyclopropenone sensitization with weekly scalp DPC. Sample: whole blood, taken in connection with sensitization to the hapten diphenylcyclopropenone (DPC). The origin of the receptors is a woman between 45 and 60 years old with alopecia areata. Some clones in this sample may be carry-over from other donors' samples.

In this sample, this clonotype turned up a few times. The chain uses TRBV3-1 and TRBJ1-5; a weak D match, TRBD1 (6 bases). The CDR3 consists of 15 residues. V lost 5 bases, J lost 3 bases, and 14 bases lay in between. Per the germline V gene, CDR1 is LGHDT and CDR2 is YNNKEL (reference sequence). CDR3 protein: CASSSEGGPNQPQHF. CDR3 coding DNA: TGTGCCAGCAGCTCCGAGGGGGGTCCCAATCAGCCCCAGCATTTT.

The chain employs TRBV5-1 and TRBJ1-2, with a possible D match to TRBD1 (6 bases). This CDR3 spans 15 amino acids. Germline CDR1 SGHRS, CDR2 YFSETQ. V shed 3 bases and J shed 6 bases, with 18 bases lying between them. CDR3 DNA sequence: TGCGCCAGCAGCTCTGAGACGCACAGGGCACATGGCTACACCTTC. This gives the protein CASSSETHRAHGYTF.

The rearrangement joins TRBV18 to TRBJ2-7; no clear D. The germline CDR1 and CDR2 sequences are KGHSH and LQKENI. The V and J ends lost 6 bases and 1 base respectively, with 16 bases between them. The CDR3 is 15 residues long. The CDR3 is CASSHLVGASYEQYF. The CDR3 DNA follows: TGTGCCAGCTCCCACTTGGTAGGCGCGTCCTACGAGCAGTACTTC.

This clonotype was detected many times. V and J are TRBV29-1 and TRBJ1-2; D is unclear. Germline values: CDR1 SQVTM, CDR2 ANQGSEA. The CDR3 contains 12 residues. With 2 bases removed from V and 2 bases from J, the gap between germline ends came to 6 bases. CDR3 nucleotide sequence: TGCAGCGTTGAACCCACAAACTATGGCTACACCTTC. Protein sequence: CSVEPTNYGYTF. The whole variable domain, remainder taken from reference TRBV29-1 and TRBJ1-2, is SAVISQKPSRDICQRGTSLTIQCQVDSQVTMMFWYRQQPGQSLTLIATANQGSEATYESGFVIDKFPISRPNLTFSTLTVSNMSPEDSSIYLCSVEPTNYGYTFGSGTRLTVV.

This clonotype was observed a few times. This chain connects TRBV5-1 to TRBJ2-7; 12 nucleotides agree with TRBD2. This CDR3 region has 14 residues. Germline values: CDR1 SGHRS, CDR2 YFSETQ. With V trimmed by 3 bases and J by 6 bases, 4 bases remained unmatched. For the CDR3, the DNA is TGCGCCAGCAGCTCCCGGACTAGCGGGGTCGAGCAGTACTTC. Protein sequence: CASSSRTSGVEQYF.

This clonotype was seen repeatedly, ten times or more. The V call is TRBV6-2 or TRBV6-3, the J call TRBJ2-5; D unclear. Trimming took off 0 bases at V and 4 bases at J, with 12 bases between the two ends. Germline V CDR1 and CDR2: MNHEY, SVGEGT. CDR3 length: 15 amino acids. Here the CDR3 DNA reads TGTGCCAGCAGTTACTCCGCCGGAGATTTAGAGACCCAGTACTTC. This translates into CASSYSAGDLETQYF.

In its sample, this clonotype was seen a few times. The chain joins TRBV3-1 to TRBJ2-7; 7 positions match TRBD2. The CDR3 extends over 13 amino acids. J lost 6 bases, V lost 4 bases, and 6 bases had no gene match. The germline CDR1 and CDR2 sequences are LGHDT and YNNKEL (reference sequence). CDR3 DNA sequence: TGTGCCAGCAGCCTTCGTCGGGGGGTCGAGCAGTACTTC. It specifies CASSLRRGVEQYF.

The table lists this clonotype with a few counts. The chain joins TRBV6-5 to TRBJ1-5; 7 positions agree with TRBD1. Germline V CDR1 and CDR2: MNHEY, SVGAGI. The V and J ends lost 10 bases and 1 base, in that order; junction bases with no gene match: 10. The CDR3 contains 15 residues. The CDR3 is CATRAGGSSNQPQHF. The DNA for the CDR3 is TGTGCCACCCGTGCAGGGGGTAGCAGCAATCAGCCCCAGCATTTT.